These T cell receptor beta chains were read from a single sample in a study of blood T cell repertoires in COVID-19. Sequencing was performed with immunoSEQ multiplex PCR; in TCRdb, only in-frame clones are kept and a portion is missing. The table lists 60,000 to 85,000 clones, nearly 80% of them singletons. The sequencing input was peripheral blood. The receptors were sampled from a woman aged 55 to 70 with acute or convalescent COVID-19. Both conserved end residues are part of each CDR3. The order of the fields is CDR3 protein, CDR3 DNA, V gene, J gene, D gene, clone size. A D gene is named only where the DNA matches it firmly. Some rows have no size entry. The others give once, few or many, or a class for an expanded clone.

cdr3_aa: CASSLGDKPYEQYF
cdr3_nt: TGCGCCAGCAGCTTGGGTGACAAGCCCTACGAGCAGTACTTC
v_call: TRBV5-1
j_call: TRBJ2-7
d_call: -
clone_size: few

cdr3_aa: CASRGNAGAVSGNTIYF
cdr3_nt: TGTGCCAGCCGAGGGAACGCAGGAGCCGTCTCTGGAAACACCATATATTTT
v_call: TRBV19
j_call: TRBJ1-3
d_call: -
clone_size: -

cdr3_aa: CASSLDSDSPLHF
cdr3_nt: TGCGCCAGCAGCTTGGATTCGGATTCACCCCTCCACTTT
v_call: TRBV5-1
j_call: TRBJ1-6
d_call: -
clone_size: few

cdr3_aa: CASSQWTGGEKLFF
cdr3_nt: TGTGCCAGCAGCCAATGGACAGGGGGTGAAAAACTGTTTTTT
v_call: TRBV4-2
j_call: TRBJ1-4
d_call: TRBD1
clone_size: -

cdr3_aa: CSVGSTGGGQPQHF
cdr3_nt: TGCAGCGTTGGTAGCACAGGGGGTGGACAGCCCCAGCATTTT
v_call: TRBV29-1
j_call: TRBJ1-5
d_call: TRBD1
clone_size: once

cdr3_aa: CAWSGSGTAAYEQYF
cdr3_nt: TGTGCCTGGAGTGGATCCGGGACAGCAGCCTACGAGCAGTACTTC
v_call: TRBV30
j_call: TRBJ2-7
d_call: TRBD1
clone_size: -

cdr3_aa: CASSDSSYEQYF
cdr3_nt: TGCGCCAGCAGTGACAGCTCCTACGAGCAGTACTTC
v_call: TRBV10-1
j_call: TRBJ2-7
d_call: -
clone_size: -

cdr3_aa: CATSGPGQNYGYTF
cdr3_nt: TGTGCCACCAGTGGTCCGGGACAGAACTATGGCTACACCTTC
v_call: TRBV24-1
j_call: TRBJ1-2
d_call: TRBD1
clone_size: -

cdr3_aa: CSEGSGTYGYTF
cdr3_nt: TGCAGCGAAGGATCAGGTACCTATGGCTACACCTTC
v_call: TRBV29-1
j_call: TRBJ1-2
d_call: -
clone_size: -

cdr3_aa: CASSPRSNTEAFF
cdr3_nt: TGTGCCAGCAGCCCTAGGTCAAACACTGAAGCTTTCTTT
v_call: TRBV7-9
j_call: TRBJ1-1
d_call: -
clone_size: -

cdr3_aa: CASSPALRSRGYNEQFF
cdr3_nt: TGTGCCAGCAGCCCCGCCCTCAGGTCGCGGGGATACAATGAGCAGTTCTTC
v_call: TRBV5-6
j_call: TRBJ2-1
d_call: -
clone_size: -

cdr3_aa: CASSVATGSYEQYF
cdr3_nt: TGTGCCAGCAGCGTAGCTACGGGATCCTACGAGCAGTACTTC
v_call: TRBV9
j_call: TRBJ2-7
d_call: -
clone_size: -

cdr3_aa: CASSLEAVSYNEQFF
cdr3_nt: TGTGCCAGCAGCCTCGAAGCCGTCTCCTACAATGAGCAGTTCTTC
v_call: TRBV4-2
j_call: TRBJ2-1
d_call: -
clone_size: few

cdr3_aa: CASSPRESHEQYF
cdr3_nt: TGTGCCAGCTCACCCAGGGAATCCCACGAGCAGTACTTC
v_call: TRBV18
j_call: TRBJ2-7
d_call: -
clone_size: -

cdr3_aa: CASSPVGGAGSNQPQHF
cdr3_nt: TGTGCCAGCAGCCCCGTCGGGGGGGCGGGTAGCAATCAGCCCCAGCATTTT
v_call: TRBV28
j_call: TRBJ1-5
d_call: -
clone_size: few

cdr3_aa: CASRGQYNSPLHF
cdr3_nt: TGTGCCAGCAGGGGACAGTATAATTCACCCCTCCACTTT
v_call: TRBV27
j_call: TRBJ1-6
d_call: TRBD1
clone_size: many

cdr3_aa: CASSLAARVDGYTF
cdr3_nt: TGCGCCAGCAGCTTGGCTGCCAGGGTGGATGGCTACACCTTC
v_call: TRBV5-1
j_call: TRBJ1-2
d_call: -
clone_size: -

cdr3_aa: CASSTYNLQETQYF
cdr3_nt: TGTGCCAGCAGTACGTACAATCTTCAAGAGACCCAGTACTTC
v_call: TRBV28
j_call: TRBJ2-5
d_call: -
clone_size: -

cdr3_aa: CASSLFGGSTDTQYF
cdr3_nt: TGTGCCAGCAGCTTATTCGGGGGGAGCACAGATACGCAGTATTTT
v_call: TRBV7-8
j_call: TRBJ2-3
d_call: TRBD2
clone_size: few

cdr3_aa: CASTDYRMAGGTF
cdr3_nt: TGTGCCAGCACCGATTACCGGATGGCAGGAGGCACCTTC
v_call: TRBV2
j_call: TRBJ1-2
d_call: -
clone_size: -

cdr3_aa: CASSLGTVNTEAFF
cdr3_nt: TGTGCCAGCAGCCTAGGGACTGTGAACACTGAAGCTTTCTTT
v_call: TRBV7-8
j_call: TRBJ1-1
d_call: -
clone_size: -

cdr3_aa: CASGLISYEQYF
cdr3_nt: TGTGCCAGTGGGCTAATTTCCTACGAGCAGTACTTC
v_call: TRBV27
j_call: TRBJ2-7
d_call: -
clone_size: few